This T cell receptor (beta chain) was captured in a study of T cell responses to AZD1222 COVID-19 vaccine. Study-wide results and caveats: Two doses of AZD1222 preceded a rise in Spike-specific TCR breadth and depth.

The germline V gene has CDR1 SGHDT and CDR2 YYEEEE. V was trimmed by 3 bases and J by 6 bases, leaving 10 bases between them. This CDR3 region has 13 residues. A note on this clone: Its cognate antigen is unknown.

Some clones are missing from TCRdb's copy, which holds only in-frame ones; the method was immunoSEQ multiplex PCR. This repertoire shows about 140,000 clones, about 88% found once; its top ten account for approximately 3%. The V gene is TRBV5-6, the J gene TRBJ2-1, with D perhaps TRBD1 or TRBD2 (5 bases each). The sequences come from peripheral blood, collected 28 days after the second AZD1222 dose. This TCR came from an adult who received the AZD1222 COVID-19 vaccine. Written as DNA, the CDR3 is TGTGCCAGCAGCTCTCAGGGAGCCAATGAGCAGTTCTTC. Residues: CASSSQGANEQFF.